In this sample, the clone carrying this TCR beta chain turned up a few times. The repertoire was sequenced with immunoSEQ multiplex PCR; TCRdb's copy has only in-frame clones and lacks some. The sample yields 65,000 to 80,000 clones, 90% seen once. The sample originates from a study of T cell changes during pregnancy in multiple sclerosis. Source: peripheral blood, taken in the third trimester of pregnancy. This receptor was obtained from a female donor with multiple sclerosis, enrolled in a pregnancy study.

CDR3 protein: CAWSRGAAAGQPQHF. In DNA form, the CDR3 reads TGTGCCTGGAGTCGGGGGGCAGCCGCGGGTCAGCCCCAGCATTTT. The gene calls are TRBV30 and TRBJ1-5; maybe TRBD1 (6 bases). This CDR3 is built from 15 residues. Trimming pared 2 bases from V and 6 bases from J, leaving 17 bases between. Germline values: CDR1 GTSNPN, CDR2 SVGIG (reference sequence).